This T cell receptor beta chain was identified during a study of cytomegalovirus exposure and HLA in healthy donors. The PCR was carried out with 60 Vbeta primers and 13 Jbeta primers. Sequencing was performed with immunoSEQ multiplex PCR; in TCRdb, only in-frame clones are kept and a portion is missing. The sample lists roughly 100,000 clones, about 62% occurring once. This CDR3 comprises 14 residues. V was pared by 1 base and J by 10 bases, with 16 bases between. Germline lookup yields CDR1 LNHDA and CDR2 SQIVND (reference sequence). The rearrangement joins TRBV19 to TRBJ1-1; D gene ambiguous. The receptor comes from a human donor in good health. Sequenced: PBMCs. CDR3 sequence: CASSIGGPTSRAFF. CDR3 in DNA: TGTGCCAGTAGTATAGGCGGGCCGACCTCCCGAGCTTTCTTT.